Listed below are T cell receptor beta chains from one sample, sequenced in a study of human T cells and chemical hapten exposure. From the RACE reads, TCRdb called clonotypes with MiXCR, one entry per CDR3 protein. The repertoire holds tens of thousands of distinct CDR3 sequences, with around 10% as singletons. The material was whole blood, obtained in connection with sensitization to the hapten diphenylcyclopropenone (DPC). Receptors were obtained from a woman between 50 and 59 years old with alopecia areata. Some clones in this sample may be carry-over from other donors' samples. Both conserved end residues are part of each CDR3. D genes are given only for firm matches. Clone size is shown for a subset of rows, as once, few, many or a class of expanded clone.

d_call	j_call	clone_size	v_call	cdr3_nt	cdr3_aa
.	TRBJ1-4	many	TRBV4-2	TGTGCCAGCAGCCAAGATCCGTCAGGGGCTAAGAAACTGTTTTTT	CASSQDPSGAKKLFF
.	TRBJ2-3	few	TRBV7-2	TGTGCCAGCACCGACCGGGTGCTCGGATCAGATACGCAGTATTTT	CASTDRVLGSDTQYF
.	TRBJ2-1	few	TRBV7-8	TGTGCCAGCAGCTTAGCGGAAACCTACAATGAGCAGTTCTTC	CASSLAETYNEQFF
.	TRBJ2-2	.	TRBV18	TGTGCCAGCTCATCCACGAACACCGGGGAGCTGTTTTTT	CASSSTNTGELFF
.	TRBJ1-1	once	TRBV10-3	TGTGCCATCAGTGCGGAAATGAACACTGAAGCTTTCTTT	CAISAEMNTEAFF
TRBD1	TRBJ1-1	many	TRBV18	TGTGCCAGCTCACCGACAGGGGCTTTGAACACTGAAGCTTTCTTT	CASSPTGALNTEAFF
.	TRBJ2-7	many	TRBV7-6	TGTGCCAGCAGCTTAGACCCGTTGGACGAGCAGTACTTC	CASSLDPLDEQYF
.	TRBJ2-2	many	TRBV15	TGTGCCACCAGCAGAGACGGACAGTTCACCGGGGAGCTGTTTTTT	CATSRDGQFTGELFF
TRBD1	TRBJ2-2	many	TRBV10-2	TGCGCCAGCAGTGACGTTAGTGGGCAGGGGGAAAACACCGGGGAGCTGTTTTTT	CASSDVSGQGENTGELFF
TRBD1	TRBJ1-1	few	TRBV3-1	TGTGCCAGCAGCCGTCTACAACAGGGGGCAGGGGCTTTCTTT	CASSRLQQGAGAFF
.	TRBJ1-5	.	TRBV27	TGTGCCAGCAGTCCCTGGCCCCGGGGACAGCCCCAGCATTTT	CASSPWPRGQPQHF
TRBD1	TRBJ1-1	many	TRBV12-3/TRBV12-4	TGTGCCAGCAGTTTTTTGGTAGGGCAGGGGGGAGCGAACACTGAAGCTTTCTTT	CASSFLVGQGGANTEAFF
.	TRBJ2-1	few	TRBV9	TGTGCCAGCAGCGTTGGGGGAACAAAGAACAATGAGCAGTTCTTC	CASSVGGTKNNEQFF
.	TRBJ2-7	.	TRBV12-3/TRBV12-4	TGTGCCAGCAGTTTGAGTGGTTGGTACGAGCAGTACTTC	CASSLSGWYEQYF
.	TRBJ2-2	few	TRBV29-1	TGCAGCGCCCCCCGAGGGGCGAACACCGGGGAGCTGTTTTTT	CSAPRGANTGELFF
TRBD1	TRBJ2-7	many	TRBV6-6	TGTGCCAGCAGGACCGGGACAGGACCCTACGAGCAGTACTTC	CASRTGTGPYEQYF
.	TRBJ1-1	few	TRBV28	TGTGCCAGCAGTCCAATACAAATCCGATTGAACACTGAAGCTTTCTTT	CASSPIQIRLNTEAFF
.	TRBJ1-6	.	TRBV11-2	TGTGCCAGCAGCTTAGAAACGCCGGGTCCTCTCCACTTT	CASSLETPGPLHF
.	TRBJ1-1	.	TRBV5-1	TGCGCCAGCAGCTTGGCGGACAGTCGCACTGAAGCTTTCTTT	CASSLADSRTEAFF
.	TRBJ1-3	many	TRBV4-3	TGCGCCAGCAGCCAAGATGCGGGATCCTCTGGAAACACCATATATTTT	CASSQDAGSSGNTIYF
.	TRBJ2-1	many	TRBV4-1	TGCGCCAGCAGCCAAGTCGATCTAGGGATTTCCTACAATGAGCAGTTCTTC	CASSQVDLGISYNEQFF
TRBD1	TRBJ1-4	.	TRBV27	TGTGCCAGCAGTGTACAGGGGGGGGCTAATGAAAAACTGTTTTTT	CASSVQGGANEKLFF
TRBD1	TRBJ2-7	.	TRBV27	TGTGCCAGCAGTCCTTCGGGACAGCCCTACGAGCAGTACTTC	CASSPSGQPYEQYF
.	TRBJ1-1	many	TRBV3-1	TGTGCCAGCAGCCAAGTTCAGGGCAGGATGAACACTGAAGCTTTCTTT	CASSQVQGRMNTEAFF
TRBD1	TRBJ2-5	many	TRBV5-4	TGTGCCAGCAGCCCGGGACAGCTCCAAGAGACCCAGTACTTC	CASSPGQLQETQYF
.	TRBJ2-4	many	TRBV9	TGTGCCAGCAGCGTAGGGGGTTCTAGCATTCAGTACTTC	CASSVGGSSIQYF
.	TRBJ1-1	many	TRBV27	TGTGCCAGCAGTTTATCGCCCCCGGGAGGAGAAGCTTTCTTT	CASSLSPPGGEAFF
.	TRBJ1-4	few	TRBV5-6	TGTGCCAGCAGCTTGAACGGATATAATGAAAAACTGTTTTTT	CASSLNGYNEKLFF
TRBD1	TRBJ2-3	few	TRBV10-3	TGTGCCATCAGCCCGGGACAGGGATCCACAGATACGCAGTATTTT	CAISPGQGSTDTQYF
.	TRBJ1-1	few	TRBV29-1	TGCAGCGTTGCCGACAGTCCGAACACTGAAGCTTTCTTT	CSVADSPNTEAFF
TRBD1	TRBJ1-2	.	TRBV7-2	TGTGCCAGCAGCATAAAGACAGGGGGCCACTATGGCTACACCTTC	CASSIKTGGHYGYTF
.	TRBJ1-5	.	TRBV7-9	TGTGCCAGCAGCCCCCGGGGCGGTCAGCCCCAGCATTTT	CASSPRGGQPQHF
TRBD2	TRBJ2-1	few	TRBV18	TGTGCCAGCTCACCGGTAAGGACTAGCGATGAGCAGTTCTTC	CASSPVRTSDEQFF
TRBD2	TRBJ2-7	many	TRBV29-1	TGCAGCGTTGAACAGACTAGCGGTTCCTACGAGCAGTACTTC	CSVEQTSGSYEQYF
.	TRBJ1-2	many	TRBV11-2	TGTGCCAGCAGCCCCGACAGAGGCGGCTACACCTTC	CASSPDRGGYTF
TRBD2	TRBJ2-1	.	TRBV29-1	TGCAGCGCGAAACACCTTAGCGGGAGTAGGAACTACAATGAGCAGTTCTTC	CSAKHLSGSRNYNEQFF